This TCR beta chain comes out of a study of blood T cell repertoires in COVID-19. Some clones are missing from TCRdb's copy, which holds only in-frame ones; the method was immunoSEQ multiplex PCR. This table has about 78,000 clones, roughly 87% appearing once. This clone was seen only once. Other DNA sequences in the same sample also yield this CDR3. V was trimmed by 0 bases and J by 2 bases, leaving 11 bases between them. CDR3 length: 15 residues. Germline V CDR1 and CDR2: MNHEY, SVGAGI. This sequence originates from a woman aged 50 to 65 in a cohort sampled during active COVID-19. Material for sequencing was peripheral blood. The chain couples TRBV6-5 to TRBJ2-7, with D maybe TRBD1 (5 bases). DNA of the CDR3: TGTGCCAGCAGTTACTCGTCTGGCAGGGCCTACGAGCAGTACTTC. Translating gives CASSYSSGRAYEQYF.